One sample yielded the 18 T cell receptor beta chains listed below, sequenced in a study of Ad26.COV2.S vaccination and SARS-CoV-2 variants. Clones were sequenced by immunoSEQ multiplex PCR, and TCRdb holds only the in-frame ones, with some missing. The profile shows a few hundred thousand clones, roughly 84% of them singletons. Treatment described: approximately 18 received Ad26.COV2.S at low or high dose, single or two shots; roughly five received placebo; per-sample allocation not given. Material that was analyzed had been drawn on day 63 after the first vaccine or placebo injection. The sample was peripheral blood, taken in a trial of Ad26.COV2.S vaccine versus placebo. These receptors all stem from a person between 18 and 60 years old who received the Ad26.COV2.S COVID-19 vaccine or a placebo.

This clone showed up just once. The V and J genes are TRBV29-1 and TRBJ1-2, with 8 bases identical to TRBD1. The CDR3 has 11 amino acids. V shed 6 bases, J shed 8 bases, and the junction held 5 bases outside the gene matches. CDR1 and CDR2 from the germline V gene are SQVTM and ANQGSEA. CDR3 sequence: CSVGQERGYTF. CDR3 in DNA: TGCAGCGTGGGACAGGAGCGGGGCTACACCTTC.

V usage is TRBV5-1 and J usage is TRBJ2-1; no firm D call. Germline CDR1 reads SGHRS; CDR2 reads YFSETQ. The V gene lost 2 bases and the J gene lost 0 bases, with 9 bases spanning the gap. CDR3 length equals 15 residues. In nucleotides, the CDR3 is TGCGCCAGCAGCTTTGACGCGAGCTCCTACAATGAGCAGTTCTTC. Protein: CASSFDASSYNEQFF. Full variable domain (rest looked up from reference TRBV5-1 and TRBJ2-1): KAGVTQTPRYLIKTRGQQVTLSCSPISGHRSVSWYQQTPGQGLQFLFEYFSETQRNKGNFPGRFSGRQFSNSRSEMNVSTLELGDSALYLCASSFDASSYNEQFFGPGTRLTVL.

Worth noting for this clone: Within the sample, other DNA sequences also encode this same CDR3. The chain recombines TRBV11-3 with TRBJ2-7; possibly TRBD1 for D (5 bases). V was clipped by 1 base and J by 0 bases, with 10 bases between them. The length of the CDR3 is 15 residues. In germline, CDR1 is SGHNT, CDR2 YENEEA. This chain's CDR3 is CASSLGQGTSYEQYF. CDR3 DNA sequence: TGTGCCAGCAGCTTAGGGCAGGGTACCTCCTACGAGCAGTACTTC.

The chain recombines TRBV19 with TRBJ1-4; no firm D call. The germline CDR1 and CDR2 sequences are LNHDA and SQIVND (reference sequence). V shed 5 bases and J shed 10 bases, with 14 bases lying between them. This CDR3 has 13 amino acids. In DNA, the CDR3 is TGTGCCAGTAGTGCAGGACCCCTTGGAAAACTGTTTTTT. Translating gives CASSAGPLGKLFF.

The chain links TRBV9 to TRBJ2-7; 8 nucleotides agree with TRBD1. The CDR3 is made up of 15 amino acids. In germline, CDR1 is SGDLS, CDR2 YYNGEE. V trimming: 0 bases; J trimming: 4 bases; junction bases outside the gene matches: 6. CDR3 amino acids: CASSVDGTGPYEQYF. Here the CDR3 DNA reads TGTGCCAGCAGCGTAGATGGGACAGGCCCATACGAGCAGTACTTC.

V gene TRBV7-8 combines with J gene TRBJ1-2, with D perhaps matching TRBD1 (5 bases). The germline V gene encodes CDR1 SGHVS and CDR2 FQNEAQ. V gave up 5 bases and J gave up 3 bases, with 25 bases separating them. This CDR3 has 18 amino acids. CDR3 DNA: TGTGCCAGCAGCCCCAAGTCCGGGACGACTTTCGTACACTATGGCTACACCTTC. It codes for CASSPKSGTTFVHYGYTF.

This clone was recorded a few times. The chain joins TRBV6-5 to TRBJ1-1; D may be TRBD1 (5 bases). CDR3 length equals 15 residues. The V gene lost 0 bases and the J gene lost 1 base, with 9 bases spanning the gap. Germline lookup yields CDR1 MNHEY and CDR2 SVGAGI. CDR3 DNA: TGTGCCAGCAGTTACTCGGGGCAGGGGAACACTGAAGCTTTCTTT. It codes for CASSYSGQGNTEAFF.

This chain joins TRBV9 and TRBJ1-5; D not certain. The V and J ends lost 0 bases and 6 bases respectively, with 10 bases between them. Germline V gene sequence: CDR1 SGDLS, CDR2 YYNGEE. The CDR3 is 14 residues long. The DNA for the CDR3 is TGTGCCAGCAGCGTAGGGGAAGGGCCTCAGCCCCAGCATTTT. Protein: CASSVGEGPQPQHF. Full variable domain (remainder filled in from reference TRBV9 and TRBJ1-5): DSGVTQTPKHLITATGQRVTLRCSPRSGDLSVYWYQQSLDQGLQFLIQYYNGEERAKGNILERFSAQQFPDLHSELNLSSLELGDSALYFCASSVGEGPQPQHFGDGTRLSIL.

V and J are TRBV5-1 and TRBJ2-7, with D uncertain. This CDR3 comprises 16 residues. Germline assignment: CDR1 SGHRS and CDR2 YFSETQ. V was shortened by 0 bases and J by 2 bases, with 15 bases between the two germline ends. The CDR3 nucleotides read TGCGCCAGCAGCTTGGATCCGTATCCTGGTACCTACGAGCAGTACTTC. As protein: CASSLDPYPGTYEQYF.

This clone was detected only once. The chain employs TRBV7-8 and TRBJ2-5; 14 positions agree with TRBD2. The CDR3 contains 17 residues. Trimming cost V 5 bases and J 3 bases; bases outside gene matches: 8. Germline V gene lookup returns CDR1 SGHVS and CDR2 FQNEAQ. This chain's CDR3 is CASSPTRTSGGKETQYF. The CDR3 DNA follows: TGTGCCAGCAGCCCCACGAGGACTAGCGGGGGGAAAGAGACCCAGTACTTC.

The CDR3 DNA reads as TGTGCCAGTAGCTTGACAGTAACCGGGGAGCTGTTTTTT. This sequence encodes CASSLTVTGELFF. The gene calls are TRBV19 and TRBJ2-2; a weak D match, TRBD1 (5 bases). The CDR3 has 13 amino acids. The germline CDR1 and CDR2 sequences are LNHDA and SQIVND (reference sequence). Trimming shortened V by 6 bases and J by 5 bases, and 10 bases separated the two germline ends. The full variable domain, rest sourced from reference TRBV19 and TRBJ2-2, is DGGITQSPKYLFRKEGQNVTLSCEQNLNHDAMYWYRQDPGQGLRLIYYSQIVNDFQKGDIAEGYSVSREKKESFPLTVTSAQKNPTAFYLCASSLTVTGELFFGEGSRLTVL.

This clone turned up a few times. CDR3 nucleotide sequence: TGTGCCAGCAGCTTAGCGCTTGGGACAGGGAATGAAAAACTGTTTTTT. Translating it yields CASSLALGTGNEKLFF. The chain links TRBV7-8 to TRBJ1-4; 9 positions agree with TRBD1. CDR1 is SGHVS, CDR2 FQNEAQ, per germline. This CDR3 contains 16 residues. Trimming cost V 0 bases and J 5 bases; bases outside gene matches: 4.

This chain uses TRBV29-1 with TRBJ2-3; 9 bases agree with TRBD2. CDR1 is SQVTM, CDR2 ANQGSEA, per germline. This CDR3 contains 15 residues. The J segment lost 1 base and the V segment lost 6 bases, leaving 8 bases of the junction unmatched. The CDR3 here is CSVAGGLLGTDTQYF. CDR3 sequence (DNA): TGCAGCGTGGCGGGGGGGCTTCTCGGCACAGATACGCAGTATTTT.

V and J are TRBV2 and TRBJ2-1; 10 nucleotides line up with TRBD2. Per germline, CDR1 SNHLY and CDR2 FYNNEI. J gave up 12 bases and V 4 bases, and 15 bases lay outside the gene matches. CDR3 length equals 16 residues. The CDR3 DNA is TGTGCCAGCAGTGTGGCTGCACTAGCGGGGTCCTTAATGCAGTTCTTC. This translates into CASSVAALAGSLMQFF.

CDR3: CASSGRYEQYF. In DNA form, the CDR3 reads TGTGCCAGCAGTGGACGCTACGAGCAGTACTTC. The genes are TRBV12-3 or TRBV12-4 and TRBJ2-7; no clear D. V lost 5 bases and J 3 bases, leaving 5 bases between the germline ends. CDR3 length: 11 residues.

This clone was observed a single time. The gene calls are TRBV21-1 and TRBJ2-5; whether TRBD2, the table's D call, matches the DNA was not checked. TRBV21-1 is a pseudogene segment. This CDR3 is built from 14 residues. CDR3 DNA: TGTGCCAGCAGCAAAAATACTCGGGTGGTGTCCCAGTACTTC. The encoded protein is CASSKNTRVVSQYF.

About this clone: Other nucleotide sequences in the sample specify the same CDR3. The chain has TRBV27 and TRBJ1-1; tentatively, D is TRBD1 (5 bases). The germline gives CDR1 MNHEY, CDR2 SMNVEV (reference sequence). The V and J ends lost 2 bases and 2 bases respectively, with 6 bases between them. The CDR3 spans 13 residues. The CDR3 DNA reads as TGTGCCAGCAGTTTAGGGGGAAACACTGAAGCTTTCTTT. This encodes CASSLGGNTEAFF.

The chain links TRBV13 to TRBJ1-5; tentative D call: TRBD1 (6 bases). Trimming stripped 7 bases from V and 2 bases from J, with 18 bases between. The germline V gene has CDR1 PRHDT and CDR2 FYEKMQ (reference sequence). CDR3 size: 16 residues. The CDR3 nucleotides read TGTGCCAGCACACAAGGGGGGGGGCTTGGCAATCAGCCCCAGCATTTT. Protein sequence: CASTQGGGLGNQPQHF.